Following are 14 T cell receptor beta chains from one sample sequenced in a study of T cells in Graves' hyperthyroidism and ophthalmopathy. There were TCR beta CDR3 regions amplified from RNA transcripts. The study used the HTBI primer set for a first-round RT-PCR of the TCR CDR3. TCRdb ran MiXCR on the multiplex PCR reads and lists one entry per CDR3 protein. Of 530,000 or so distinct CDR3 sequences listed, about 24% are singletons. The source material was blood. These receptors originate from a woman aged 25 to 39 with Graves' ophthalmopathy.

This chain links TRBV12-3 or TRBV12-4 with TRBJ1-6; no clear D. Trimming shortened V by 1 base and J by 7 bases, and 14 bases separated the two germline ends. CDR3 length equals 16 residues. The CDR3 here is CASSLDGQQRNSPLHF. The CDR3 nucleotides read TGTGCCAGCAGTTTAGATGGGCAGCAGCGGAATTCACCCCTCCACTTT.

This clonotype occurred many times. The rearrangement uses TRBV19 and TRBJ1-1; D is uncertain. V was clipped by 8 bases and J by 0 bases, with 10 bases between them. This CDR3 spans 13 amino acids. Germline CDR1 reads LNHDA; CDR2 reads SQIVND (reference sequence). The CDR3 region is CASGTDLNTEAFF. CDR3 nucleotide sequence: TGTGCCAGTGGAACAGATTTGAACACTGAAGCTTTCTTT.

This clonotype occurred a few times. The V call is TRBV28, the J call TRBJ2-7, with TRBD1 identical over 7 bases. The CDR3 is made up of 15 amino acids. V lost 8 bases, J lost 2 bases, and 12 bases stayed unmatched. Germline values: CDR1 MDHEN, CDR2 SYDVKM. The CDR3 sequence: CASLRVGQTPYEQYF. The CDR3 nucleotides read TGTGCCAGCTTACGCGTGGGACAGACCCCCTACGAGCAGTACTTC.

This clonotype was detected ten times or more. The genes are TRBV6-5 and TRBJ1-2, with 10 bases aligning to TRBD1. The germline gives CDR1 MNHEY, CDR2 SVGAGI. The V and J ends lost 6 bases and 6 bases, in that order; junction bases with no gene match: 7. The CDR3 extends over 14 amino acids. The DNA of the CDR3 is TGTGCCAGCAGCCCCTGGACAGGGGGGCATGGCTACACCTTC. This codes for CASSPWTGGHGYTF.

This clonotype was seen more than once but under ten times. The CDR3 DNA reads as TGTGCCAGCATGGATGGGATGGGTGGCGAGCAGTACTTC. Protein sequence: CASMDGMGGEQYF. The chain links TRBV6-1 to TRBJ2-7; D ambiguous. The CDR3 consists of 13 residues. The V end lost 7 bases, the J end lost 6 bases, and 16 bases lay between the germline ends. Germline CDR1 and CDR2: MNHNS and SASEGT.

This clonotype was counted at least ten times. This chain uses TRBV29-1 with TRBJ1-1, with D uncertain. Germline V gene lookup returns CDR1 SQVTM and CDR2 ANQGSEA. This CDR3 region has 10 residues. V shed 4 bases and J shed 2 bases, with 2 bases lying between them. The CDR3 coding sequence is TGCAGCGTTGGTAACACTGAAGCTTTCTTT. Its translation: CSVGNTEAFF.

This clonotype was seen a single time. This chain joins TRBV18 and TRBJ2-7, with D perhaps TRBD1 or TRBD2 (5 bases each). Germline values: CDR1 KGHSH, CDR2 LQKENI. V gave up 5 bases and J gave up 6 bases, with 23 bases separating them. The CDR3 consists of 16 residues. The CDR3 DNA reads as TGTGCCAGCTCATGGCCTTTCAGGGACGCCCCCCTCGAGCAGTACTTC. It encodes CASSWPFRDAPLEQYF.

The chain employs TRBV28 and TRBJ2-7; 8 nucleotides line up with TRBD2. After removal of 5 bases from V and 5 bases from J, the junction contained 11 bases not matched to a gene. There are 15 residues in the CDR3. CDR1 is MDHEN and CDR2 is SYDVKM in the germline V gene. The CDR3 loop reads CASSPLGTRAHEQYF. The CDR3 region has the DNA TGTGCCAGCAGTCCTCTAGGGACTAGGGCCCACGAGCAGTACTTC.

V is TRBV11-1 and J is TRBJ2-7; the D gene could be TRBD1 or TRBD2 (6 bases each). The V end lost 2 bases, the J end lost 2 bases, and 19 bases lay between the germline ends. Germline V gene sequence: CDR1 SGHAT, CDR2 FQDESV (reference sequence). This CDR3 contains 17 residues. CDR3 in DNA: TGTGCCAGCAGCTTAATACCGGGGGCGCAAGGTGCCTACGAGCAGTACTTC. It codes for CASSLIPGAQGAYEQYF.

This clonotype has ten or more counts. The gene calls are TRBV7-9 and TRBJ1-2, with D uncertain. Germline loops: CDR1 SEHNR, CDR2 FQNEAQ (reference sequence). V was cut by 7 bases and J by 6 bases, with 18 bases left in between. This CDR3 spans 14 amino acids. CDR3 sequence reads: CASTSMREYNGYTF. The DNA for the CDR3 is TGTGCCAGCACCTCGATGCGGGAGTACAATGGCTACACCTTC.

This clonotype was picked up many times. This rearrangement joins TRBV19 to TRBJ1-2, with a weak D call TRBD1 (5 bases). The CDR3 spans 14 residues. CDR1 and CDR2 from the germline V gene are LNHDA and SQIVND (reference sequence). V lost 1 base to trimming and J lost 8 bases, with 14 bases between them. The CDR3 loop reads CASSIGGAAIGYTF. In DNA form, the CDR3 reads TGTGCCAGTAGTATAGGAGGGGCAGCGATAGGCTACACCTTC.

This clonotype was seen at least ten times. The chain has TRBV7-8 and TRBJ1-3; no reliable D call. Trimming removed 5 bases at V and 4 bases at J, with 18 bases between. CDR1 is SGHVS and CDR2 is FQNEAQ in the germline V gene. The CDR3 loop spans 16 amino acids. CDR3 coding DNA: TGTGCCAGCAGCCCTCAGCCCCCCGGGTCGGGAAACACCATATATTTT. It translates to CASSPQPPGSGNTIYF.

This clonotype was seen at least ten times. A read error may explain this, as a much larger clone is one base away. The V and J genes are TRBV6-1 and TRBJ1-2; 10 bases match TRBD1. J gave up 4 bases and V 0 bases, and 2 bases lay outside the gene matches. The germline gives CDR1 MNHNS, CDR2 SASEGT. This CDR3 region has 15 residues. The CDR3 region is CASSEAGQGIYGYTF. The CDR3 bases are TGTGCCAGCAGTGAAGCGGGACAGGGGATCTATGGCTACACCTTC.

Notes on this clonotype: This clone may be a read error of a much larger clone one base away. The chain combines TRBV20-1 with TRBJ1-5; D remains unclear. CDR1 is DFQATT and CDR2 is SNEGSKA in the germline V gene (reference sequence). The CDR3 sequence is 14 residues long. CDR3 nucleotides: TGCAGTGCACCGGGAGACGGTAGCAATCAGCCCCCGCATTTT. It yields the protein CSAPGDGSNQPPHF.